The sequence of this T cell receptor beta chain was determined in a study of T cell responses to AZD1222 COVID-19 vaccine. Whole-study findings and limits: Donors, mostly white British, included more females; clonal diversity was possibly underestimated. Epitopes outside B.1.351 and B.1.1.7 mutated regions reportedly drew nearly half of spike TCRs. Spike-specific TCR breadth rose after two AZD1222 doses, and depth rose as well. Only a handful of AZD1222 recipients, more than 5 in all, had baseline seropositivity.

The CDR3 is 15 residues long. CDR1 LNHDA and CDR2 SQIVND come from the germline V gene (reference sequence). Trimming pared 7 bases from V and 7 bases from J, leaving 23 bases between. Generated by immunoSEQ multiplex PCR, the TCRdb table keeps only in-frame clones and is missing some. The sample contains over 100,000 clones, nearly 95% of which appear only once. This clone has just a few counts. As yet, its antigen is unknown. This TCR came from an adult in good health. The chain recombines TRBV19 with TRBJ2-7; TRBD2 might be the D (6 bases). The input for sequencing was peripheral blood, taken on day 0 of AZD1222 vaccination. The CDR3 sequence is CASTPNGGWGPEQYF. In DNA form, the CDR3 reads TGTGCCAGTACCCCCAATGGGGGGTGGGGTCCTGAGCAGTACTTC.